A selection of T cell receptor beta chains follows, all from one sample in a study of blood T cell repertoires in COVID-19. TCRdb's copy holds only in-frame clones and misses some; the assay was immunoSEQ multiplex PCR. The sample contains roughly 190,000 clones, more than 70% of which appear only once. The source material was peripheral blood. The receptors originated from a human donor in a cohort sampled during active COVID-19. Both conserved end residues are part of each CDR3. A D gene is named only where the DNA matches it firmly. Clone size is stated in some rows and not others, as once, few, many or a class when expanded.

CDR3 protein	CDR3 DNA	J gene	V gene	D gene	clone size
CASRAFQGGSYEQYF	TGTGCCAGCCGCGCGTTTCAGGGGGGCTCCTACGAGCAGTACTTC	TRBJ2-7	TRBV27	.	once
CASTPGTGLEQYF	TGTGCCAGTACACCCGGGACAGGGCTCGAGCAGTACTTC	TRBJ2-7	TRBV6-5	TRBD1	.
CASNPRQAASPLHF	TGTGCCAGCAACCCCCGACAGGCTGCTTCACCCCTCCACTTT	TRBJ1-6	TRBV27	.	.
CASSLGQGTNYGYTF	TGTGCCAGCAGCTTAGGACAGGGGACTAACTATGGCTACACCTTC	TRBJ1-2	TRBV7-9	TRBD1	few
CASRDRGSYGYTF	TGTGCCAGCAGGGACAGGGGATCCTATGGCTACACCTTC	TRBJ1-2	TRBV6-4	TRBD1	.
CASSPGGGQGFYEQYF	TGTGCCAGCAGCCCCGGAGGGGGACAGGGATTCTACGAGCAGTACTTC	TRBJ2-7	TRBV5-4	TRBD1	.
CASSLGQGSDEQYF	TGCGCCAGCAGCTTGGGACAGGGAAGCGACGAGCAGTACTTC	TRBJ2-7	TRBV5-1	TRBD1	.
CASSDTGHNEQFF	TGTGCCAGCAGTGACACAGGGCACAATGAGCAGTTCTTC	TRBJ2-1	TRBV6-1	.	.
CACHGSWTQYF	TGTGCCTGCCACGGGAGTTGGACCCAGTACTTC	TRBJ2-5	TRBV30	.	.
CASKLQGVLYEQYF	TGTGCCAGCAAATTACAGGGGGTCCTCTACGAGCAGTACTTC	TRBJ2-7	TRBV6-5	TRBD1	.
CATSGSGSIYEQYF	TGCGCCACCTCGGGTAGCGGGAGCATCTACGAGCAGTACTTC	TRBJ2-7	TRBV10-2	TRBD2	many
CASSQNRGPSYEQYF	TGCGCCAGCAGCCAAAACAGGGGGCCATCCTACGAGCAGTACTTC	TRBJ2-7	TRBV4-3	TRBD1	.
CASSANLGANVLTF	TGTGCCAGCAGTGCGAACCTTGGGGCCAACGTCCTGACTTTC	TRBJ2-6	TRBV27	.	.
CASSLSGTGRSGANVLTF	TGCGCCAGCAGCTTGTCCGGGACAGGAAGGTCTGGGGCCAACGTCCTGACTTTC	TRBJ2-6	TRBV5-1	TRBD1	.
CASSLVPGQAQETQYF	TGTGCCAGCAGCTTAGTCCCCGGCCAGGCCCAAGAGACCCAGTACTTC	TRBJ2-5	TRBV7-8	.	.
CASSQDRGPIGELFF	TGCGCCAGCAGCCAAGACAGGGGGCCGATCGGGGAGCTGTTTTTT	TRBJ2-2	TRBV4-1	TRBD1	once
CAWSVGTGREQYF	TGTGCCTGGAGTGTAGGGACAGGGAGGGAGCAGTACTTC	TRBJ2-7	TRBV30	TRBD1	.
CASSIGGLAGDTGELFF	TGTGCCAGTAGTATAGGTGGACTAGCGGGGGACACCGGGGAGCTGTTTTTT	TRBJ2-2	TRBV19	TRBD2	.
CAWSGDKGASYGYTF	TGTGCCTGGAGTGGGGATAAGGGGGCGAGCTATGGCTACACCTTC	TRBJ1-2	TRBV30	TRBD1	.
CASSSLNLNTEAFF	TGTGCCAGCAGCTCGCTTAACTTGAACACTGAAGCTTTCTTT	TRBJ1-1	TRBV7-9	.	.
CASSKGLAEHWETQYF	TGTGCCAGCAGCAAGGGACTAGCGGAACATTGGGAGACCCAGTACTTC	TRBJ2-5	TRBV21-1	.	.
CASSLYPGLAGVETQYF	TGTGCCAGCAGCTTGTACCCGGGACTAGCGGGGGTGGAGACCCAGTACTTC	TRBJ2-5	TRBV7-2	TRBD2	.
CASGSGGLTEAFF	TGTGCTAGTGGTTCAGGGGGGCTCACTGAAGCTTTCTTT	TRBJ1-1	TRBV12-5	TRBD1	once
CASSPVRGDGYTF	TGCGCCAGCAGCCCTGTACGGGGGGATGGCTACACCTTC	TRBJ1-2	TRBV4-1	.	.
CASSSETELSRTDTQYF	TGTGCCAGCAGCTCGGAGACAGAGCTCAGTCGTACAGATACGCAGTATTTT	TRBJ2-3	TRBV7-8	.	.
CASSLWDRSTGELFF	TGTGCCAGCAGCTTATGGGACAGGAGCACCGGGGAGCTGTTTTTT	TRBJ2-2	TRBV7-2	TRBD1	.
CASSIGAGSYEQYF	TGTGCCAGTAGTATAGGGGCAGGGTCCTACGAGCAGTACTTC	TRBJ2-7	TRBV19	.	.
CASSAGPGDYNEQFF	TGTGCCAGCAGCGCCGGGCCGGGGGATTACAATGAGCAGTTCTTC	TRBJ2-1	TRBV9	.	once
CASSSREGKGYTF	TGTGCCAGCAGTTCCCGGGAGGGAAAGGGCTACACCTTC	TRBJ1-2	TRBV6-5	.	.
CASSLGRTQEAFF	TGTGCCAGCAGTTTAGGGAGAACACAAGAAGCTTTCTTT	TRBJ1-1	TRBV12-3/TRBV12-4	.	.
CASSSNVGEYYEQYF	TGCGCCAGCAGCTCAAATGTCGGGGAATACTACGAGCAGTACTTC	TRBJ2-7	TRBV5-1	.	.
CASSVSSGGGTDTQYF	TGTGCCAGCAGTGTAAGCAGCGGTGGGGGCACAGATACGCAGTATTTT	TRBJ2-3	TRBV7-2	.	.
CASSLGTRKEQYF	TGTGCCAGCAGCTTGGGGACTCGAAAAGAGCAGTACTTC	TRBJ2-7	TRBV7-8	.	.
CATPMARGSDEQYF	TGTGCCACCCCAATGGCCAGGGGGTCGGACGAGCAGTACTTC	TRBJ2-7	TRBV27	TRBD1	.
CASRPRLAGGYTF	TGTGCCAGCAGACCCCGACTGGCGGGAGGCTACACCTTC	TRBJ1-2	TRBV27	.	.
CASQTGSNQPQHF	TGTGCCAGCCAGACGGGTAGCAATCAGCCCCAGCATTTT	TRBJ1-5	TRBV2	.	.
CASSLEWASRTDTQYF	TGCGCCAGCAGCTTGGAATGGGCAAGCCGGACAGATACGCAGTATTTT	TRBJ2-3	TRBV5-1	.	.
CASSHGGTGGNYGYTF	TGTGCCAGCAGCCATGGAGGGACAGGGGGTAACTATGGCTACACCTTC	TRBJ1-2	TRBV5-4	TRBD1	.
CASSLRLAGTYEQYF	TGTGCCAGCAGCTTGCGACTAGCGGGGACCTACGAGCAGTACTTC	TRBJ2-7	TRBV7-2	TRBD2	.
CASSLPGLHLDEQFF	TGTGCCAGCAGCCTGCCGGGACTCCACCTCGATGAGCAGTTCTTC	TRBJ2-1	TRBV5-6	.	.
CASSKDLGQGADTEAFF	TGTGCCAGCAGCAAAGACTTGGGACAGGGGGCGGACACTGAAGCTTTCTTT	TRBJ1-1	TRBV21-1	.	few
CAWSGIGGSITNAEQFF	TGTGCCTGGAGTGGGATTGGCGGGAGTATTACTAACGCTGAGCAGTTCTTC	TRBJ2-1	TRBV30	TRBD2	.
CASSVVSGNTEAFF	TGTGCCAGCAGCGTAGTCTCAGGGAACACTGAAGCTTTCTTT	TRBJ1-1	TRBV9	.	.
CASSQVTGVSTDTQYF	TGTGCCAGCTCACAAGTGACAGGGGTCTCCACAGATACGCAGTATTTT	TRBJ2-3	TRBV18	TRBD1	.
CASSLGQAEKLFF	TGTGCCAGCAGCTTGGGACAGGCTGAAAAACTGTTTTTT	TRBJ1-4	TRBV11-2	TRBD1	.
CASSLEGTGELFF	TGTGCCAGCAGTTTGGAGGGAACCGGGGAGCTGTTTTTT	TRBJ2-2	TRBV6-6	.	.
CARSPSHMTERPTNSPLHF	TGTGCCAGAAGCCCATCCCATATGACAGAACGACCTACGAATTCACCCCTCCACTTT	TRBJ1-6	TRBV5-3	.	.
CASSYLKQGARNEQYF	TGTGCCAGCAGTTATCTAAAACAGGGGGCGCGAAACGAGCAGTACTTC	TRBJ2-7	TRBV6-2/TRBV6-3	TRBD1	few
CASSSRGAGELFF	TGCGCCAGCAGCTCCAGGGGGGCCGGGGAGCTGTTTTTT	TRBJ2-2	TRBV5-1	.	.
CASSGGAIQETQYF	TGTGCCAGCAGCGGAGGCGCAATACAAGAGACCCAGTACTTC	TRBJ2-5	TRBV9	.	.
CSVESTGTGVHEQYF	TGCAGCGTTGAGAGCACCGGGACAGGGGTCCACGAGCAGTACTTC	TRBJ2-7	TRBV29-1	TRBD1	.
CASSRGQPNSPLHF	TGTGCCAGCTCTCGGGGACAGCCTAATTCACCCCTCCACTTT	TRBJ1-6	TRBV7-9	TRBD1	.